A selection of T cell receptor beta chains follows, all from one sample in a study of blood T cell repertoires in COVID-19. Using immunoSEQ multiplex PCR, the repertoire was profiled, and TCRdb retains in-frame clones only, with some absent. The data contain 200,000 to 250,000 clones, about four fifths of them singletons. Sequenced: PBMCs or T cells enriched from blood (not recorded which). Source of these receptors: a man aged 55 to 69 who had recovered from COVID-19. CDR3s include the opening cysteine and the closing phenylalanine or tryptophan. D genes are given only for firm matches. Size is omitted from some rows. Given values are once, few, many or a class for expanded clones.

TGTGCCAGTAGCACCAACAGGGCTCCTGGGAATGAAAAACTGTTTTTT	CASSTNRAPGNEKLFF	.	.	TRBV19	TRBJ1-4
TGCGCCAGCAGCTTGATGCCCAGGAGGTTCAACTATGGCTACACCTTC	CASSLMPRRFNYGYTF	few	.	TRBV5-1	TRBJ1-2
TGTGCCAGCAGTGACCAATCGGGACAGTCCCAAGAGACCCAGTACTTC	CASSDQSGQSQETQYF	.	TRBD1	TRBV25-1	TRBJ2-5
TGTGCCAGCAGCGACACCGCGACCCTCCACTTT	CASSDTATLHF	.	.	TRBV6-5	TRBJ1-6
TGTGCCAGCAGTTACCGGACAGGTTCGGGGCAGCCCCAGCATTTT	CASSYRTGSGQPQHF	.	TRBD1	TRBV6-2/TRBV6-3	TRBJ1-5
TGTGCCAGCTCACCACCGATAGTAGAGACCCAGTACTTC	CASSPPIVETQYF	.	.	TRBV18	TRBJ2-5
TGTGCCAGCAGCCCACAGGGGACCACTGAAGCTTTCTTT	CASSPQGTTEAFF	.	TRBD1	TRBV14	TRBJ1-1
TGTGCCAGCAGCCCCCAGGGGGATACGCAGTATTTT	CASSPQGDTQYF	once	.	TRBV14	TRBJ2-3
TGTGCCAGCAGCCAAGATCCTGATAGCGTCCCGGGCTACACCTTC	CASSQDPDSVPGYTF	.	.	TRBV3-1/TRBV3-2	TRBJ1-2
TGTGCCAGCTCACCCGTGTCGTCTAATGAAAAACTGTTTTTT	CASSPVSSNEKLFF	.	.	TRBV18	TRBJ1-4
TGTGCCAGTAGGCCGGGACAGGGGGCGCGGGATAACTATGGCTACACCTTC	CASRPGQGARDNYGYTF	.	TRBD1	TRBV19	TRBJ1-2
TGTGCCAGTAGTATAGAGTTGGCAGGGGGAACGTATGGCTACACCTTC	CASSIELAGGTYGYTF	few	TRBD1	TRBV19	TRBJ1-2
TGCGCCAGCAGCGGAAGACAGGGGGCCGCTGAAGCTTTCTTT	CASSGRQGAAEAFF	.	TRBD1	TRBV5-1	TRBJ1-1
TGTGCCAGCCGACTACAAAAGGGACAGCGTCACAATGAGCAGTTCTTC	CASRLQKGQRHNEQFF	.	TRBD1	TRBV27	TRBJ2-1
TGTGCCAGCAGCAAACGTTTGAACACTGAAGCTTTCTTT	CASSKRLNTEAFF	.	.	TRBV21-1	TRBJ1-1
TGTGCCAGCAGCCCCCAGGGGGCGGTAGGAAACACCATATATTTT	CASSPQGAVGNTIYF	.	TRBD1	TRBV7-2	TRBJ1-3
TGTGCCAGCTCACCTCTACAGGGGGCAGATACGCAGTATTTT	CASSPLQGADTQYF	.	TRBD1	TRBV18	TRBJ2-3
TGTGCCAGCAGTCGCAAACCTACAGGGCACCGCGCCGAGCAGTACTTC	CASSRKPTGHRAEQYF	once	.	TRBV28	TRBJ2-7
TGTGCCAGCCTTGAGCTGCGGGGGGCAGATACGCAGTATTTT	CASLELRGADTQYF	.	TRBD2	TRBV7-2	TRBJ2-3
TGCGCCAGCAGCCAAAGCGTCGGGACAGGTTCTTCTGGGGCCAACGTCCTGACTTTC	CASSQSVGTGSSGANVLTF	.	TRBD1	TRBV4-3	TRBJ2-6
TGTGCCAGCAGCTGGACAGGGGGAGGGAGTCAGCCCCAGCATTTT	CASSWTGGGSQPQHF	once	TRBD1	TRBV5-6	TRBJ1-5
TGTGCCAGCAGCTTGGTAGGACTAGGAAACACCGGGGAGCTGTTTTTT	CASSLVGLGNTGELFF	.	TRBD2	TRBV5-6	TRBJ2-2
TGTGCCACCAGCGGACTAGCGGGGACCGGGGAGCTGTTTTTT	CATSGLAGTGELFF	.	TRBD2	TRBV24-1	TRBJ2-2
TGTGCCACCAGCAGACGACCTCCGGGACAGGGTAACCAGCCCCAGCATTTT	CATSRRPPGQGNQPQHF	.	TRBD1	TRBV15	TRBJ1-5
TGCGCCAGCAGCGACCGGACAGGGGATGAGCAGTTCTTC	CASSDRTGDEQFF	.	TRBD1	TRBV5-1	TRBJ2-1
TGCGCCAGCAGCCAAGATACAGGGGGCCCCGGGGAGCTGTTTTTT	CASSQDTGGPGELFF	.	TRBD1	TRBV4-3	TRBJ2-2
TGTGCCAGCAGCCCCGTTCTGGGGGCTGGCAATCAGCCCCAGCATTTT	CASSPVLGAGNQPQHF	.	.	TRBV7-2	TRBJ1-5
TGTGCCAGCAGCTCTCCGGGAACCCACACTGAAGCTTTCTTT	CASSSPGTHTEAFF	.	.	TRBV7-9	TRBJ1-1
TGCGCCAGCAGCTTACAGGGAGGGAACTATGGCTACACCTTC	CASSLQGGNYGYTF	.	.	TRBV5-1	TRBJ1-2